Shown below are 4 T cell receptor beta chains from a single sample sequenced in a study of T cells in tumors after PD-1 blockade. The method was immunoSEQ multiplex PCR; TCRdb's version includes in-frame clones alone and lacks a portion of them. Of 20,000 or so clones listed, approximately 81% are singletons. Specimen: PBMCs, collected after anti-PD-1 therapy. The receptors originated from a human donor with advanced basal cell or squamous cell carcinoma (not recorded which).

This chain uses TRBV29-1 with TRBJ2-7; the D gene is possibly TRBD2 (6 bases). Germline V gives CDR1 SQVTM, CDR2 ANQGSEA. The CDR3 totals 14 residues. V lost 3 bases and J 6 bases, leaving 18 bases between the germline ends. The CDR3: CSVERGEGRLEQYF. CDR3 sequence (DNA): TGCAGCGTTGAGCGGGGAGAGGGGCGGCTCGAGCAGTACTTC.

The chain couples TRBV7-9 to TRBJ1-2; no firm D call. The CDR3 length is 15 residues. The germline gives CDR1 SEHNR, CDR2 FQNEAQ (reference sequence). Trimming stripped 1 base from V and 2 bases from J, with 11 bases between. Here the CDR3 reads CASSLGIQRNYGYTF. CDR3 DNA: TGTGCCAGCAGCTTAGGGATACAGAGAAACTATGGCTACACCTTC.

This chain uses TRBV2 with TRBJ1-2; D gene unclear. CDR3 length equals 12 residues. The germline V gene has CDR1 SNHLY and CDR2 FYNNEI. With 4 bases removed from V and 2 bases from J, the gap between germline ends came to 5 bases. DNA of the CDR3: TGTGCCAGCAGTGGACCAAACTATGGCTACACCTTC. This gives the protein CASSGPNYGYTF.

This clone has only a few counts. The chain employs TRBV15 and TRBJ1-1; D gene unclear. From germline, CDR1 is LNHNV and CDR2 YYDKDF (reference sequence). This CDR3 spans 14 amino acids. V was pared by 1 base and J by 5 bases, with 11 bases between. The CDR3 sequence is CATSRGVYRTEAFF. In DNA form, the CDR3 reads TGTGCCACCAGCAGAGGGGTGTATCGTACTGAAGCTTTCTTT.